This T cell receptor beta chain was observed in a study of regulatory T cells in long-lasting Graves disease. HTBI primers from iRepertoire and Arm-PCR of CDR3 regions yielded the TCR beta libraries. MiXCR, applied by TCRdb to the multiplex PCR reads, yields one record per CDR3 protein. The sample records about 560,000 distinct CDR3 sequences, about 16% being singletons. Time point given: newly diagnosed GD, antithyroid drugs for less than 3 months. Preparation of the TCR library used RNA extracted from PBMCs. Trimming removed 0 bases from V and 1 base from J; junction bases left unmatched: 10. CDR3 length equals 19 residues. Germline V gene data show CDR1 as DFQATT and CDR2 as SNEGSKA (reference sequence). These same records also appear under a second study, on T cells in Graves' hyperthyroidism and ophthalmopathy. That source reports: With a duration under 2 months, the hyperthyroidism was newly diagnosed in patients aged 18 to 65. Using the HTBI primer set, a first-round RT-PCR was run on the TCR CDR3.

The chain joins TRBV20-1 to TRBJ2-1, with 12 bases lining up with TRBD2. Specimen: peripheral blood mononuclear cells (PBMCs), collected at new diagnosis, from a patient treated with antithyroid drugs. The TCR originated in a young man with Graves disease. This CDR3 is CSARDMLAGGRVSYNEQFF. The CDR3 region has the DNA TGCAGTGCTAGAGATATGCTAGCGGGAGGGCGAGTTTCCTACAATGAGCAGTTCTTC.